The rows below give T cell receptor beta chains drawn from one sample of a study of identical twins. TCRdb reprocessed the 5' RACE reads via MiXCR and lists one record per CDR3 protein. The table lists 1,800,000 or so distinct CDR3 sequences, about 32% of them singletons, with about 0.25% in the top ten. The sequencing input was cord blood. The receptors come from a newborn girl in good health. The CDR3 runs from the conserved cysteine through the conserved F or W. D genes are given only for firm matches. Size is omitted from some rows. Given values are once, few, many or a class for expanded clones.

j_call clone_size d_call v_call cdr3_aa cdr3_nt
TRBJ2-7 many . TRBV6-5 CASSYGRGYYEQYF TGTGCCAGCAGTTACGGCAGGGGATACTACGAGCAGTACTTC
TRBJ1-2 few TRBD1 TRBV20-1 CSASLQGQGNYGYTF TGCAGTGCTAGCCTACAGGGGCAAGGGAACTATGGCTACACCTTC
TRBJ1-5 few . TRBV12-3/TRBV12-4 CASSLGRGLNQPQHF TGTGCCAGCAGTTTAGGCAGGGGCCTCAATCAGCCCCAGCATTTT
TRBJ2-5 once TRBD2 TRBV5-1 CASNLEYPGGIDEQYF TGCGCCAGCAACTTGGAGTACCCGGGGGGGATCGATGAGCAGTACTTC
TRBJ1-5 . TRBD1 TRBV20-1 CSASPGGHYSNQPQHF TGCAGTGCTAGTCCAGGGGGCCATTATAGCAATCAGCCCCAGCATTTT
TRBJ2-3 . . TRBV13 CASSLGFDSTDTQYF TGTGCCAGCAGCTTGGGTTTTGATAGCACAGATACGCAGTATTTT
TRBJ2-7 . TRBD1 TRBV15 CATSRDRVNEQYF TGTGCCACCAGCAGGGACAGGGTTAATGAGCAGTACTTC
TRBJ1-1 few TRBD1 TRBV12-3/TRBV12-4 CASSPRTGGFVNTEAFF TGTGCCAGCAGTCCCCGCACAGGGGGATTTGTGAACACTGAAGCTTTCTTT
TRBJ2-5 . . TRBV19 CASSINREKETQYF TGTGCCAGTAGTATAAACCGGGAGAAAGAGACCCAGTACTTC
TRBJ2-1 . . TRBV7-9 CASSLAQGYEQFF TGTGCCAGCAGCTTAGCCCAGGGTTATGAGCAGTTCTTC
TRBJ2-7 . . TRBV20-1 CSARRGYYEQYF TGCAGTGCTAGACGGGGGTACTACGAGCAGTACTTC
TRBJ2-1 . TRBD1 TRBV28 CASSPLSSQGAYEQFF TGTGCCAGCAGCCCACTATCGTCACAGGGGGCATATGAGCAGTTCTTC
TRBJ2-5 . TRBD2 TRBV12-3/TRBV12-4 CASSSGTKHNEQYF TGTGCCAGCAGTTCCGGGACTAAACACAATGAGCAGTACTTC
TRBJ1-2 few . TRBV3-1 CASSLWEGDYGYTF TGTGCCAGCAGCCTTTGGGAAGGAGACTATGGCTACACCTTC
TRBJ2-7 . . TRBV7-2 CASSLGVWGNSYEQYF TGTGCCAGCAGCTTAGGAGTTTGGGGCAATTCCTACGAGCAGTACTTC
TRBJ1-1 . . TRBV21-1 CASSKDTNTEAFF TGTGCCAGCAGCAAAGACACAAACACTGAAGCTTTCTTT
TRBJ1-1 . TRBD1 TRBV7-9 CASSLIPTGGNTEAFF TGTGCCAGCAGCTTAATCCCGACAGGGGGGAACACTGAAGCTTTCTTT
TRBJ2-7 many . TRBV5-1 CASSLGHSYEQYF TGCGCCAGCAGCTTGGGACACTCCTACGAGCAGTACTTC
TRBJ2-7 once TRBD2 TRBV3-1 CASGRRAGGSEQYF TGTGCCAGTGGGCGTCGAGCGGGGGGGTCCGAGCAGTACTTC
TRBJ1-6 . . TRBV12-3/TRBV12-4 CASSLRGENSPLHF TGTGCCAGCAGTTTGCGGGGTGAAAATTCACCCCTCCACTTT
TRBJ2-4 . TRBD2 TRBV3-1 CASSQDGGLGGYIQYF TGTGCCAGCAGCCAAGACGGTGGACTAGGTGGTTACATTCAGTACTTC
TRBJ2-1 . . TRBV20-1 CSARLEPHNEQFF TGCAGTGCTAGACTGGAGCCCCACAATGAGCAGTTCTTC
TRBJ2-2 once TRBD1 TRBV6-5 CASSYARQGQGNTGELFF TGTGCCAGCAGTTACGCGCGGCAGGGACAGGGGAACACCGGGGAGCTGTTTTTT
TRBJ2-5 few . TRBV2 CASSQGWTRGKETQYF TGTGCCAGCAGTCAAGGGTGGACAAGAGGAAAAGAGACCCAGTACTTC
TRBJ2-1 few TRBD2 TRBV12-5 CASAFSLAGGRGEQFF TGTGCTAGTGCCTTTTCACTAGCGGGAGGGCGGGGTGAGCAGTTCTTC
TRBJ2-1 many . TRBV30 CAWSVGNNEQFF TGTGCCTGGAGTGTTGGGAACAATGAGCAGTTCTTC
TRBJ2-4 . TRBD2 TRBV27 CASSPNWSGGPLYF TGTGCCAGCAGCCCAAACTGGAGCGGGGGGCCCTTGTACTTC
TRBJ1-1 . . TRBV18 CASSPLGGLSQAFF TGTGCCAGCTCACCACTCGGGGGGCTCAGTCAAGCTTTCTTT
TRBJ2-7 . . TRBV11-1 CASSLNPGQGKSNEQYF TGTGCCAGCAGCTTAAATCCCGGGCAGGGCAAAAGCAATGAGCAGTACTTC
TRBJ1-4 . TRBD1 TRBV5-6 CASSLGTGVATNEKLFF TGTGCCAGCAGCTTGGGGACAGGGGTTGCAACTAATGAAAAACTGTTTTTT
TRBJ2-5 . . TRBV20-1 CSRLAAPYQETQYF TGCAGCCGCCTAGCTGCCCCGTACCAAGAGACCCAGTACTTC
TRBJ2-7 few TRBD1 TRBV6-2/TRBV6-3 CASRSSGTGNYEQYF TGTGCCAGCAGATCTTCCGGGACAGGGAACTACGAGCAGTACTTC
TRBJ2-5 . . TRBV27 CASSLHRGTQETQYF TGTGCCAGCAGTTTACACCGAGGTACCCAAGAGACCCAGTACTTC
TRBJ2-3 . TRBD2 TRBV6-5 CASKLAGTTDTQYF TGTGCCAGCAAACTAGCGGGAACCACAGATACGCAGTATTTT
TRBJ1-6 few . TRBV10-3 CAIRPGGRANSPLHF TGTGCCATCAGGCCCGGGGGCAGGGCTAATTCACCCCTCCACTTT
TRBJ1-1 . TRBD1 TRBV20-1 CSAPGTGLGAFF TGCAGTGCTCCCGGGACAGGGCTGGGGGCTTTCTTT
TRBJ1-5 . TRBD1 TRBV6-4 CASSGQGARHQPQHF TGTGCCAGCAGTGGACAGGGGGCGCGTCATCAGCCCCAGCATTTT
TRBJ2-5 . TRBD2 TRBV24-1 CATSDPVLAGDNEQYF TGTGCCACCAGTGATCCCGTACTAGCGGGAGACAATGAGCAGTACTTC
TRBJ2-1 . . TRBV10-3 CAISGGGGLYNEQFF TGTGCCATCAGTGGAGGCGGGGGCCTCTACAATGAGCAGTTCTTC
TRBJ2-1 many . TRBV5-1 CASSSGVRGSYNEQFF TGCGCCAGCAGCTCGGGAGTTAGGGGCTCCTACAATGAGCAGTTCTTC
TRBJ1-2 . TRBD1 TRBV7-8 CASSVTGTGGGYTF TGTGCCAGCAGCGTAACCGGGACAGGGGGTGGCTACACCTTC
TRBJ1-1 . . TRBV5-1 CASGTGTTNTEAFF TGCGCCAGCGGTACAGGGACCACCAACACTGAAGCTTTCTTT
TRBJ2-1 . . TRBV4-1 CASSQEGQDNEQFF TGCGCCAGCAGCCAAGAAGGGCAGGACAATGAGCAGTTCTTC
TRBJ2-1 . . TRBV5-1 CASSKNILGYNEQFF TGCGCCAGCAGCAAAAACATCCTAGGGTACAATGAGCAGTTCTTC
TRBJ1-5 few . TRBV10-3 CAISGPSNQPQHF TGTGCCATCAGTGGACCCAGCAATCAGCCCCAGCATTTT
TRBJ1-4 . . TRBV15 CATSREGGGATNEKLFF TGTGCCACCAGCAGAGAGGGAGGGGGTGCAACTAATGAAAAACTGTTTTTT
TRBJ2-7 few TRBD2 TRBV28 CASRGAGAYYHEQYF TGTGCCAGCAGGGGTGCGGGAGCCTACTACCACGAGCAGTACTTC
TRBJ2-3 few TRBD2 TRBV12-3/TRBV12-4 CASSFSQLAGGTDTQYF TGTGCCAGCAGTTTTTCGCAACTAGCGGGAGGGACAGATACGCAGTATTTT
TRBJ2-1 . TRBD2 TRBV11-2 CASSPSGSRGNEQFF TGTGCCAGCAGCCCGAGCGGGAGTAGGGGGAATGAGCAGTTCTTC
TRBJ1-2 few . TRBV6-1 CASSELFGGSYGYTF TGTGCCAGCAGTGAACTGTTTGGGGGATCCTATGGCTACACCTTC
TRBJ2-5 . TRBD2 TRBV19 CASSIRLALLETQYF TGTGCCAGTAGTATTCGACTAGCGCTGTTGGAGACCCAGTACTTC
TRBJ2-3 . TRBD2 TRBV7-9 CASSLTSGKFTDTQYF TGTGCCAGCAGCTTAACTAGCGGGAAGTTCACAGATACGCAGTATTTT
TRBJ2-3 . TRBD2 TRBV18 CASSPGRATDTQYF TGTGCCAGCTCACCCGGGAGGGCCACAGATACGCAGTATTTT
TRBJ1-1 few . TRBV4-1 CASSQANREAFF TGCGCCAGCAGCCAGGCTAACAGGGAAGCTTTCTTT
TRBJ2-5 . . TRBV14 CAGSEGYNNEQYF TGTGCCGGCAGCGAGGGATACAACAATGAGCAGTACTTC
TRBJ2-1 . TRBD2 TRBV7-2 CASSLALLAYNEQFF TGTGCCAGCAGCTTAGCCCTACTAGCGTACAATGAGCAGTTCTTC
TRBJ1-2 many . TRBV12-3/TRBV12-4 CASSRAADWGRTNYGYTF TGTGCCAGCAGCCGCGCGGCGGATTGGGGGCGAACTAACTATGGCTACACCTTC
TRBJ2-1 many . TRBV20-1 CSASPGAYNEQFF TGCAGTGCTAGCCCCGGGGCCTACAATGAGCAGTTCTTC
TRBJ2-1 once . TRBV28 CASSSSGTPGGYEQFF TGTGCCAGCAGCTCCAGCGGAACTCCCGGTGGGTATGAGCAGTTCTTC
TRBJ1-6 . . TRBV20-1 CSARSNFNSPLHF TGCAGTGCTAGGAGCAATTTCAATTCACCCCTCCACTTT